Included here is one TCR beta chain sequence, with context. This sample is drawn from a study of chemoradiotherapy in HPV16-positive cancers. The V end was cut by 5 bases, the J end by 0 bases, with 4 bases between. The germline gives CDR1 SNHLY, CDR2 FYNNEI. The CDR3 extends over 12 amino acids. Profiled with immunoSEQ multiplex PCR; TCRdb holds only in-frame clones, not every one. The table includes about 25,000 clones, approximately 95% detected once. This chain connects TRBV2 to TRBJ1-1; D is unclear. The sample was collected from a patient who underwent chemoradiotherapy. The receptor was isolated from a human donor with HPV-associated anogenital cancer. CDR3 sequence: CASSLMNTEAFF. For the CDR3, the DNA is TGTGCCAGCAGTCTAATGAACACTGAAGCTTTCTTT.